This TCR beta chain was sequenced for a study of cytomegalovirus exposure and HLA in healthy donors. Study-level findings and limits: A highly shared variant cluster was judged a likely technical artifact. In a later analysis, an Asian-associated ancestry cluster reportedly showed fewer N-insertions than the roughly 650-donor mean. In a later analysis, several top co-occurrence clusters appeared linked to parvovirus B19, influenza, CMV and Epstein-Barr virus. One variant, a missense change in DCLRE1C, was linked in a later analysis to TCR beta V- and J-gene trimming.

Regarding this clone: Antigen: not known.

Per the germline V gene, CDR1 is SGHTA and CDR2 is FQGTGA. The length of the CDR3 is 13 residues. The V and J ends lost 5 bases and 0 bases respectively, with 8 bases between them. Primers: 60 Vbeta forward and 13 Jbeta reverse. Profiling relied on immunoSEQ multiplex PCR, and the TCRdb table lists in-frame clones only, not all of them. The sample has around 150,000 clones; about 80% are singletons. The chain is built from TRBV7-3 and TRBJ2-7, with TRBD1 as a possible D gene (5 bases). The receptor's source is a male donor in good health and CMV-seronegative. Sequences were obtained from PBMCs. The CDR3 region is CASSMGLSYEQYF. The CDR3 nucleotides are TGTGCCAGCAGCATGGGGCTCTCCTACGAGCAGTACTTC.